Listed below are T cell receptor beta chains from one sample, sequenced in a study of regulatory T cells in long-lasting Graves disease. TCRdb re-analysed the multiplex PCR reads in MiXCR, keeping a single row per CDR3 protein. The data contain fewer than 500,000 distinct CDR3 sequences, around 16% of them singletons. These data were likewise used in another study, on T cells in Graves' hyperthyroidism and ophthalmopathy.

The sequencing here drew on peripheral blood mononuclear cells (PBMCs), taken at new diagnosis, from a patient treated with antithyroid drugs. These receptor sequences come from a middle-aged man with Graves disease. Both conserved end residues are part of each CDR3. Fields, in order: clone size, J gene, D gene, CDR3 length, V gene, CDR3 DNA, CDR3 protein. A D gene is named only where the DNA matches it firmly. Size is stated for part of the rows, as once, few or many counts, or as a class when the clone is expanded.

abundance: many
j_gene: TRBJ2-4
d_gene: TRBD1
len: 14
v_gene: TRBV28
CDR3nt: TGTGCCAGCAGTGTTGTAAACAGGGGAAACATTCAGTACTTC
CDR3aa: CASSVVNRGNIQYF

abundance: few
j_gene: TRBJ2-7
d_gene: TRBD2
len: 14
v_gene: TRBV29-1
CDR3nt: TGCAGCGTTGGTGGGACTAGCGGATTCTACGAGCAGTACTTC
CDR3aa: CSVGGTSGFYEQYF

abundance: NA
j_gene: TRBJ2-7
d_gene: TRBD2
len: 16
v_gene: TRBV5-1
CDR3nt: TGCGCCAGCAGCTTGGCTTTAGCGGGAGGCCTTAACGAGCAGTACTTC
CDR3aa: CASSLALAGGLNEQYF

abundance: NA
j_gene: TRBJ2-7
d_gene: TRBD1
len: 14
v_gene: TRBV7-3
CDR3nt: TGTGCCAGCAGCGACCGGGACAGAAACTACGAGCAGTACTTC
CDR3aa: CASSDRDRNYEQYF

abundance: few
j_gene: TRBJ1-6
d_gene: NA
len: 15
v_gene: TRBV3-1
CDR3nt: TGTGCCAGCAGCCCCGGGGGGAGGGTGAATTCACCCCTCCACTTT
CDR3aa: CASSPGGRVNSPLHF

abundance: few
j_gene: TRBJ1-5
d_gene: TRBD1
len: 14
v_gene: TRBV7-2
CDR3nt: TGTGCCAGCAGCTTGGACAGGGGCTATCAGCCCCAGCATTTT
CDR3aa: CASSLDRGYQPQHF

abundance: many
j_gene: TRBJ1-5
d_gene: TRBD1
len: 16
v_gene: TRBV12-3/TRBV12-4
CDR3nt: TGTGCCAGCAGTTTTACCACAGGGGGCGGCAATCAGCCCCAGCATTTT
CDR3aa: CASSFTTGGGNQPQHF

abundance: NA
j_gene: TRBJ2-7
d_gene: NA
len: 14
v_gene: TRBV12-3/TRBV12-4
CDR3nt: TGTGCCAGCAGTGCCCCCGGCACAGGCTACGAGCAGTACTTC
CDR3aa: CASSAPGTGYEQYF

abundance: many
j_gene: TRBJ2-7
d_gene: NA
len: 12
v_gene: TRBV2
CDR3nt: TGTGCCAGCAAAGACGTCTCCTACGAGCAGTACTTC
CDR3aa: CASKDVSYEQYF

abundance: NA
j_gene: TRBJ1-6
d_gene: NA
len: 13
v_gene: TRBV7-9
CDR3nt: TGTGCCAGCGGGAAGGGGGGGGGTTCACCCCTCCACTTT
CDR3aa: CASGKGGGSPLHF

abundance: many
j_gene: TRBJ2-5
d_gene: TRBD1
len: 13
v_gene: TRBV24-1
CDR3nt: TGTGCCACCAAGGCAGGGGGCCAAGAGACCCAGTACTTC
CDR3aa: CATKAGGQETQYF

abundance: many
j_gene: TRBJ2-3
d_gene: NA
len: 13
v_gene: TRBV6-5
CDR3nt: TGTGCCAGCAGTTACTCGGAAGAAGATACGCAGTATTTT
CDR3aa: CASSYSEEDTQYF

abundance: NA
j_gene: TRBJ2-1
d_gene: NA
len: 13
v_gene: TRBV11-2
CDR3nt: TGTGCCAGCAGAAGGGAGGGGGCACGAGAGCAGTTCTTC
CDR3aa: CASRREGAREQFF

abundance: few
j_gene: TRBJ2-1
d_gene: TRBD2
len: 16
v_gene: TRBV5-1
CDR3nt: TGCGCCAGCAGCTTCCTAGCGGTTAGCTCCTACAATGGGCAGTTCTTC
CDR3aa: CASSFLAVSSYNGQFF

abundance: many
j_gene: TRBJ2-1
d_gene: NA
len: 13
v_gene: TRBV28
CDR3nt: TGTGCCAGCAGTTCAACTCATTTGAATGAGCAGTTCTTC
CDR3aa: CASSSTHLNEQFF

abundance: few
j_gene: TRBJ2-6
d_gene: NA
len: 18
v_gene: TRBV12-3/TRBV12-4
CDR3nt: TGTGCCAGCAGTTTAGCCTTAAGACGGAGCTCTGGGGCCAACGTCCTGACTTTC
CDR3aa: CASSLALRRSSGANVLTF

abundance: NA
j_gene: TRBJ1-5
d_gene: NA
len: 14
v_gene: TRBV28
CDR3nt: TGTGCCAGCAGTTTAACTGTCAGCTGGCAGCCCCAGCATTTT
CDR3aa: CASSLTVSWQPQHF

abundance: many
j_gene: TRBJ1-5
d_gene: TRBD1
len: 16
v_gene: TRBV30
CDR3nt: TGTGCCTGGAGATGGAAGGGACAGGGGGTAAATCAGCCCCAGCATTTT
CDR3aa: CAWRWKGQGVNQPQHF

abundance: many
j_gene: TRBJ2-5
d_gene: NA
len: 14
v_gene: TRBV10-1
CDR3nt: TGCGCCAGCAGTGCCTTCAGTGGAGGGGAGACCCAGTACTTC
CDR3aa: CASSAFSGGETQYF

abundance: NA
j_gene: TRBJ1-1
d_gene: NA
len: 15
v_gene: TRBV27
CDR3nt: TGTGCCACCAGAGCACAGGGCGCGTTTGACACTGAAGCTTTCTTT
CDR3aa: CATRAQGAFDTEAFF

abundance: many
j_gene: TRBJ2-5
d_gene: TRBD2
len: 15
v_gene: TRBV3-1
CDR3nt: TGTGCCAGCAGCCTCGGGACTAGCGGGATACAGACCCAGTACTTC
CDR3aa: CASSLGTSGIQTQYF

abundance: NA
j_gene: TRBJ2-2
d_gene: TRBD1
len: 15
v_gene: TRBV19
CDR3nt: TGTGCCACCCGGGACAGAAACGCGAACACCGGGGAGCTGTTTTTT
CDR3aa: CATRDRNANTGELFF

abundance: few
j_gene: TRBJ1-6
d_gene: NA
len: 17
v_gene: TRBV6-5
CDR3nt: TGTGCCAGCAGTTACTCGATTACCGCAGGGAGAAATTCACCCCTCCACTTT
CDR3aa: CASSYSITAGRNSPLHF

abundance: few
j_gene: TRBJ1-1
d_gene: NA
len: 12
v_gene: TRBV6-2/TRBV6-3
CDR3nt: TGTGCCAGCAGATCGACGAAGGCTGAAGCTTTCTTT
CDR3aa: CASRSTKAEAFF

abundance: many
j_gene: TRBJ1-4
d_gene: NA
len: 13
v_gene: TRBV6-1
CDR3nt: TGTGCCAGCAATAACGATGGGGGTGAAAAACTGTTTTTT
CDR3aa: CASNNDGGEKLFF

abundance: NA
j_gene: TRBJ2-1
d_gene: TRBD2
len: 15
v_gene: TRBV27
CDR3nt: TGTGCCAGCAGTCGGGAGGGCCCCTCCTACAATGAGCAGTTCTTC
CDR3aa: CASSREGPSYNEQFF

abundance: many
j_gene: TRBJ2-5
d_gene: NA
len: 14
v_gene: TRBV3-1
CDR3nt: TGTGCCAGCAGCCGACAACAGGTCCAAGAGACCCAGTACTTC
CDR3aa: CASSRQQVQETQYF

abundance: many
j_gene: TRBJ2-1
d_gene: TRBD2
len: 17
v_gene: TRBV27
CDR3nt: TGTGCCAGCAGTACCCGACTAGCGGGAGGTGTTTACAATGAGCAGTTCTTC
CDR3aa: CASSTRLAGGVYNEQFF

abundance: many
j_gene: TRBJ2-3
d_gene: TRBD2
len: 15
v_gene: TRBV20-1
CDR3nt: TGCAGTGCTTCCACGGGACTAGCATTGGAGGGTACGCAGTATTTT
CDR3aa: CSASTGLALEGTQYF

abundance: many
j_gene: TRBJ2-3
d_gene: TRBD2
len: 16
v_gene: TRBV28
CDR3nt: TGTGCCAGCAGCCCCCGGCCTAGCGGAACCACAGATACGCAGTATTTT
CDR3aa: CASSPRPSGTTDTQYF

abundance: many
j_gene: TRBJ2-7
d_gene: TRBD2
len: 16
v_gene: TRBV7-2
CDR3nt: TGTGCCAGCAGCTTAGGGGGGACTAGCGGGAGAGCCGAGCAGTACTTC
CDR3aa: CASSLGGTSGRAEQYF

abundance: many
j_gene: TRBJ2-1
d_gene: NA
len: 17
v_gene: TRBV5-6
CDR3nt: TGTGCCAGCAGCTTGTCGTCGCCGGGGGGCGGCTACAATGAGCAGTTCTTC
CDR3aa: CASSLSSPGGGYNEQFF

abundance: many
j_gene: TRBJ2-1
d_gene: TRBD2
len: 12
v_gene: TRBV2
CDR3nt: TGTGCCAACCGGGGACTAGCGAATGAGCAGTTCTTC
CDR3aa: CANRGLANEQFF

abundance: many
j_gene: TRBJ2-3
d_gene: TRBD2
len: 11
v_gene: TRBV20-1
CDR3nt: TGCAGAGCCGTAGCGGGAGATACGCAGTATTTT
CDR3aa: CRAVAGDTQYF

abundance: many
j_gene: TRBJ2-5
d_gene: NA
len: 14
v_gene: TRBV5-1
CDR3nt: TGCGCCAGCAGCTTGGGTTCAGGGGACGAGACCCAGTACTTC
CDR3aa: CASSLGSGDETQYF

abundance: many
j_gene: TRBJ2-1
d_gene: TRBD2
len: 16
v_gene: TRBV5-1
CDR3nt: TGCGCCAGCAGGGGAGGCGCGGCTAGCGGTTACAATGAGCAGTTCTTC
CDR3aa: CASRGGAASGYNEQFF

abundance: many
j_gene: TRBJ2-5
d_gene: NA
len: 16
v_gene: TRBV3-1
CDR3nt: TGTGCCAGCAGCCAACATCCGGGACTCCAGCAAGGGACCCAGTACTTC
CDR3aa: CASSQHPGLQQGTQYF

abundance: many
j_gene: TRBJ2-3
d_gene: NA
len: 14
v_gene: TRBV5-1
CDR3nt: TGCGCCAGCAGCTTTCGACAGAACACAGATACGCAGTATTTT
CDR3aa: CASSFRQNTDTQYF

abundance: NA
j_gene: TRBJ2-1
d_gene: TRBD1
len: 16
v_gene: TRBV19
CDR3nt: TGTGCCAGTAGTAATACCGGGACAGGGCCGTACAATGAGCAGTTCTTC
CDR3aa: CASSNTGTGPYNEQFF

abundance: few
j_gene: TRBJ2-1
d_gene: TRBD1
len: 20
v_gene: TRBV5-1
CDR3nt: TGCGCCAGCAGCATAATACCGGGACAGGGGGACCTAAGCTCCTACAATGAGCAGTTCTTC
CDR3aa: CASSIIPGQGDLSSYNEQFF

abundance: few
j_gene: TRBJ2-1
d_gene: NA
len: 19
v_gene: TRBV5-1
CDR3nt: TGCGCCAGCAGCTTGGCATTCCTCTCGGGACAACGAGGGGTAGGTGGGCAGTTCTTC
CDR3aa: CASSLAFLSGQRGVGGQFF

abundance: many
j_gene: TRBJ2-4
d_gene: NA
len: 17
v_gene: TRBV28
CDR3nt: TGTGCCAGCAGTTCCCTCGGGGAGTCTCTAGCCAAAAACATTCAGTACTTC
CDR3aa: CASSSLGESLAKNIQYF

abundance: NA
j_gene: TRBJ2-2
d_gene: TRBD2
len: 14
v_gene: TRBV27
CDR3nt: TGTGCCAGCGATAGCGGGGGGGGCACCGGGGAGCTGTTTTTT
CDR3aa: CASDSGGGTGELFF

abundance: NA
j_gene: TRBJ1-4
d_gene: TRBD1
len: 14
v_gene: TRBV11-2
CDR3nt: TGTGCCAGCAGCCGGGGACAGAGAGATGAAAAACTGTTTTTT
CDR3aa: CASSRGQRDEKLFF

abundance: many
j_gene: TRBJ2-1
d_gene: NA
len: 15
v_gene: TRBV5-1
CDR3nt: TGCGCCAGCGCCGAACAGGGTGGGAACTACAATGAGCAGTTCTTC
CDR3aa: CASAEQGGNYNEQFF

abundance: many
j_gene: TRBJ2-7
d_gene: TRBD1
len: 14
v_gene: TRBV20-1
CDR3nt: TGCAGTGCTTGGGGACAGGGAAACTCCTACGAGCAGTACTTC
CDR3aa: CSAWGQGNSYEQYF

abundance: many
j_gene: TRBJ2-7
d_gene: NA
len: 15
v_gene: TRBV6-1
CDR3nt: TGTGCCAGCAGAGGACAGCTTAGCTTTTCCTACGAGCAGTACTTC
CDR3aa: CASRGQLSFSYEQYF

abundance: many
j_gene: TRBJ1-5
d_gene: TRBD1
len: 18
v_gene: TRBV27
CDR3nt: TGTGCCAGCAGTCCCCAGAGCCTCCCGGGACAGGGCAATCAGCCCCAGCATTTT
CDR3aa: CASSPQSLPGQGNQPQHF

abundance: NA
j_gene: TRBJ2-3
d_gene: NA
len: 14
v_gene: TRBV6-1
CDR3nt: TGTGCCAGCAACGGGGTCCTGGGATCAGATACGCAGTATTTT
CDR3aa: CASNGVLGSDTQYF

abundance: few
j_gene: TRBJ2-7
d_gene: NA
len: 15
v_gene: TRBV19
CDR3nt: TGTGCCAGTAGTACCCAAGGACAGAGCTCCTACGAGCAGTACTTC
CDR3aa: CASSTQGQSSYEQYF

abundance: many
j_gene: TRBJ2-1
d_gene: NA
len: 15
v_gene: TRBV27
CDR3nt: TGTGCCAGCACCCATCTAGCGACCTTACAAAGTGAGCAGTTCTTC
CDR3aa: CASTHLATLQSEQFF

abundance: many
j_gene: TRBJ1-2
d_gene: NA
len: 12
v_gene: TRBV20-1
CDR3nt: TGCAGTGCTACAGGGACCAACTATGGCTACACCTTC
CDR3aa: CSATGTNYGYTF

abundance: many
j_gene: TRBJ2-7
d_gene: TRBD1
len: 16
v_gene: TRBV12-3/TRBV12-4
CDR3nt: TGTGCCAGCAGCCTTACCGGGACAGGGGTCTCCTACGAGCAGTACTTC
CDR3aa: CASSLTGTGVSYEQYF

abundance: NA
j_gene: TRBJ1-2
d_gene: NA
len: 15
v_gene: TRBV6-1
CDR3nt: TGTGCCAGCAGGGACCCGGGGGCGGCAATCTCCGGCTACACCTTC
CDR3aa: CASRDPGAAISGYTF